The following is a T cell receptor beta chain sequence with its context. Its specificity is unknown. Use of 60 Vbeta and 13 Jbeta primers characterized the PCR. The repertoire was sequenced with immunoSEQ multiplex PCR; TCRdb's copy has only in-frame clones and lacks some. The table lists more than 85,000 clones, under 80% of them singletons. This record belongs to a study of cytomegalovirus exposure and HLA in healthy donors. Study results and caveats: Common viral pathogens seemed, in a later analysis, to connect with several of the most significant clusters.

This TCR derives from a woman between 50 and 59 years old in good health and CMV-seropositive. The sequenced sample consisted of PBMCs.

The chain's CDR3 is CASSLGGTVYEQYF. The CDR3 DNA reads as TGTGCCAGCAGCTTAGGAGGGACAGTCTACGAGCAGTACTTC. V usage is TRBV7-2 and J usage is TRBJ2-7; 7 bases are a match to TRBD1. CDR1 SGHTA and CDR2 FQGNSA come from the germline V gene. Trimming removed 1 base from V and 3 bases from J; junction bases left unmatched: 3. The CDR3 runs 14 residues. The full variable domain, its missing parts supplied by reference TRBV7-2 and TRBJ2-7, is GAGVSQSPSNKVTEKGKDVELRCDPISGHTALYWYRQSLGQGLEFLIYFQGNSAPDKSGLPSDRFSAERTGGSVSTLTIQRTQQEDSAVYLCASSLGGTVYEQYFGPGTRLTVT.